The clone carrying this T cell receptor (beta chain) was counted only a few times. Its matching antigen is unknown. The sample comes from a study of T cell repertoires in cytomegalovirus infection. Whole-study context: Epitope selection comprised recently identified HLA-C-restricted CMV epitopes and well-studied HLA-B-restricted CMV epitopes. Carrying CMV and the relevant HLA type showed in public TCR beta signatures.

General study results and limits: What dominated the ex vivo response were HLA-C-restricted CMV-specific TCR beta clonotypes. Of the TCR beta families, the public ones yielded a cumulative frequency that identified carriers of CMV plus the relevant HLA.

MiXCR, applied by TCRdb to the reads, yields one record per CDR3 protein. The sample yields 340,000 or so distinct CDR3 sequences, more than 20% seen once. Trimming removed 0 bases from V and 10 bases from J, with 13 bases in between. The CDR3 has 13 residues. Looked up from germline, CDR1 is SGHRS and CDR2 is YFSETQ. Here the sequenced sample was cultured PBMCs, taken from culture after CMV antigen stimulation. The chain links TRBV5-1 to TRBJ1-1; no firm D call. This TCR was sampled from a human donor in good health (CMV status not recorded). Some clones in this sample may be carry-over from other donors' samples. In DNA, the CDR3 is TGCGCCAGCAGCTTGGTTGGAAGAAGTGGAGCTTTCTTT. Translation gives CASSLVGRSGAFF.